This T cell receptor beta chain was identified during a study of cytomegalovirus exposure and HLA in healthy donors. Notes on this clone: Its antigen is not identified.

TCRdb's table, derived via immunoSEQ multiplex PCR, lists solely in-frame clones and lacks some. The data contain about 73,000 clones, 94% of them singletons. The trim removed 1 base at V and 5 bases at J, leaving 5 bases unmatched. Germline V gene sequence: CDR1 LGHNA, CDR2 YNFKEQ. This CDR3 spans 16 amino acids. General study findings and limits: Reports credit the classifier with highly specific, highly sensitive diagnosis of cytomegalovirus status. Overall, around 150 TCR beta chains were annotated as cytomegalovirus-associated. The tendency of first-cohort TCR clusters to co-occur in the 120 or so validation repertoires was the finding of a later analysis. Rarity held for most TCR sequences, but there were some public TCRs that occurred in many donors.

The chain links TRBV4-2 to TRBJ2-3; 11 nucleotides match TRBD2. The sequence came from a woman younger than 35 in good health and CMV-seronegative. Material for sequencing was PBMCs. The CDR3 loop is CASSQVAGGAGDTQYF. The CDR3 DNA reads TGTGCCAGCAGCCAAGTAGCGGGAGGGGCGGGAGATACGCAGTATTTT.